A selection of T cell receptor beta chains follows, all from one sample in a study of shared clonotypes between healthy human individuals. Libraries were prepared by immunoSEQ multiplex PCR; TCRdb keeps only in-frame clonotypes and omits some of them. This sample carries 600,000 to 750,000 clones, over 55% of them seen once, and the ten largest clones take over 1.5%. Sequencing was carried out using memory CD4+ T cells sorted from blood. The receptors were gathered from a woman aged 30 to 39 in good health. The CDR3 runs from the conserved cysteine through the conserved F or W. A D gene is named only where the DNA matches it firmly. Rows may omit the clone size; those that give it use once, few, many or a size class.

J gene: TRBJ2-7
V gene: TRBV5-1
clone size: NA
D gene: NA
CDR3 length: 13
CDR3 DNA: TGCGCCAGCAGCTTGGCGACGGGGTCCGAGCAGTACTTC
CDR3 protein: CASSLATGSEQYF

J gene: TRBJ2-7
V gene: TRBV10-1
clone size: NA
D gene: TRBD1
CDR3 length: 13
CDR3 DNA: TGCGCCAGCAGTGAGTCTGTTCAGGGGGAACAGTACTTC
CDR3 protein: CASSESVQGEQYF

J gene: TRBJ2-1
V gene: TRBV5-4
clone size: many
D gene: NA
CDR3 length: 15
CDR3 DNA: TGTGCCAGCAGCTTCGAGGCACACACAATCGATGAGCAGTTCTTC
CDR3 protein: CASSFEAHTIDEQFF

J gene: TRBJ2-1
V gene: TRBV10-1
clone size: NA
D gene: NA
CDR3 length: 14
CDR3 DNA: TGCGCCAGCAGTGAGTCGACAATCGGGGTCGGGGTTGTCTTC
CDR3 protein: CASSESTIGVGVVF

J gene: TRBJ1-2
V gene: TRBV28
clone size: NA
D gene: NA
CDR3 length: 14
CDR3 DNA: TGTGCCAGCAGGACCCTCAGGGAGAGCGATGGCTACACCTTC
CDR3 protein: CASRTLRESDGYTF

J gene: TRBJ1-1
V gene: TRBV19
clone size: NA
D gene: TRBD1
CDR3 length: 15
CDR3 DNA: TGTGCCAGTAGACCTCAAGACCGGGACAGGAGGGGTGCTTTCTTT
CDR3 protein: CASRPQDRDRRGAFF

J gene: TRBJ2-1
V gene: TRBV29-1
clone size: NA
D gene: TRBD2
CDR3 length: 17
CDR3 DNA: TGCAGCGTGCCGGGTGAGGGCGGGAGGGGGTCCTACAATGAGCAGTTCTTC
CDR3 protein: CSVPGEGGRGSYNEQFF

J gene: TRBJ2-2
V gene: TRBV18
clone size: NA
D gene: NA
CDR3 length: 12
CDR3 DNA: TGTGCCAGCTCAAAGTACACCGGGGAGCTGTTTTTT
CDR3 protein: CASSKYTGELFF

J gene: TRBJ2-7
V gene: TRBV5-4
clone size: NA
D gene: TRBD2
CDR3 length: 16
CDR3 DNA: TGTGCCAGCAGCTTGGGGGGGACTAGCGGAAAATACGAGCAGTACTTC
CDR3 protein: CASSLGGTSGKYEQYF

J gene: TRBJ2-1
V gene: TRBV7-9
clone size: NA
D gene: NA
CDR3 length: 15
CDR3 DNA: TGTGCCAGCAGCCCTCTTAGGCAGACCTACAATGAGCAGTTCTTC
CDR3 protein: CASSPLRQTYNEQFF

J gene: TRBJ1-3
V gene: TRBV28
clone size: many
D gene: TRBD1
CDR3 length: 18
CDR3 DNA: TGTGCAAGCAGTTTTCGGGACAGGGCTTTATTAGCTGGAAACACCATATATTTT
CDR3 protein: CASSFRDRALLAGNTIYF

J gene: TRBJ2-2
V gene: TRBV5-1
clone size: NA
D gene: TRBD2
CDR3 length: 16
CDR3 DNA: TGCGCCAGCAGCTCCCGACTAGCGGGAGGGGCCGGGGAGCTGTTTTTT
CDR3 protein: CASSSRLAGGAGELFF

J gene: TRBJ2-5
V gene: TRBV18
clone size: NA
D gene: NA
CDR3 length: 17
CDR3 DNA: TGTGCCAGCTCACCAACCGTTCGATCGGACACCCAAGAGACCCAGTACTTC
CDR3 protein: CASSPTVRSDTQETQYF

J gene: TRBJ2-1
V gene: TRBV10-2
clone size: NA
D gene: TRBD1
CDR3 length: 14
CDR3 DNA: TGCGCCAGCAGCCGGGACAGGGGAGGCAATGAGCAGTTCTTC
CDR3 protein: CASSRDRGGNEQFF

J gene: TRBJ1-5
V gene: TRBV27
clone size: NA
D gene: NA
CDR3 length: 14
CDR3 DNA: TGTGCCAGCAGTTTGGAAGGGAGCAATCAGCCCCAGCATTTT
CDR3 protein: CASSLEGSNQPQHF

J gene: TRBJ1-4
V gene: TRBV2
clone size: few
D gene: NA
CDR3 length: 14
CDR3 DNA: TGTGCCAGCAGTCCAAGGGGGGCGGGTGAAAAACTGTTTTTT
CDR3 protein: CASSPRGAGEKLFF

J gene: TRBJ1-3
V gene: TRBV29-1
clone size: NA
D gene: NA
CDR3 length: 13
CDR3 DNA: TGCAGCGTTGCAGAGAGCTCTGGAAACACCATATATTTT
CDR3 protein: CSVAESSGNTIYF